These 19 T cell receptor beta chains came from one sample sequenced in a study of control samples from healthy donors and cancer patients. Profiling relied on immunoSEQ multiplex PCR, and the TCRdb table lists in-frame clones only, not all of them. The sample contains roughly 100,000 clones, 80% to 90% of which appear only once. Sequencing was carried out using blood. All receptors derive from a woman in her forties or fifties in good health.

The genes are TRBV28 and TRBJ1-1, with 11 bases matching TRBD1. The CDR3 has 18 amino acids. V trimming: 10 bases; J trimming: 5 bases; junction bases outside the gene matches: 21. Germline CDR1 is MDHEN and CDR2 is SYDVKM. The CDR3 DNA is TGTGCCATAGACCCCTGGACAGGGGGCGCGGAAATTCGGACTGAAGCTTTCTTT. Amino acids: CAIDPWTGGAEIRTEAFF.

The chain couples TRBV4-3 to TRBJ1-2; TRBD1 matches at 10 bases. V lost 0 bases to trimming and J lost 9 bases; unmatched junction nucleotides: 10. There are 16 residues in the CDR3. The germline V gene has CDR1 LGHNA and CDR2 YSLEER. The DNA of the CDR3 is TGCGCCAGCAGCCAAGATTTGACAGGGGGCGCTTACAGCTACACCTTC. It codes for CASSQDLTGGAYSYTF.

This chain connects TRBV21-1 to TRBJ1-1. TRBV21-1 is deemed a pseudogene. This CDR3 has 16 amino acids. In DNA form, the CDR3 reads TGTGCCAGCAGCAAAGTATCACGGTTTCGACCCCGGAAAGCTTTCTTT. Amino acid sequence: CASSKVSRFRPRKAFF.

J is TRBJ1-2 and V is TRBV6-4; D unresolved. Per germline, CDR1 MRHNA and CDR2 SNTAGT. The CDR3 runs to 13 residues. The germline V and J ends were trimmed by 5 bases and 2 bases, with 9 bases remaining between them. CDR3 nucleotide sequence: TGTGCCAGCAGTCCGGACGGGAACTATGGCTACACCTTC. Amino acids: CASSPDGNYGYTF.

J is TRBJ2-2 and V is TRBV7-3, with 13 nucleotides matching TRBD2. CDR3 length equals 16 residues. Germline CDR1 is SGHTA and CDR2 is FQGTGA. The V and J ends lost 8 bases and 0 bases, in that order; junction bases with no gene match: 3. The CDR3, as DNA: TGTGCCAGCCGACTAGCGGGAGGCGCGAACACCGGGGAGCTGTTTTTT. Its translation: CASRLAGGANTGELFF.

The V and J genes are TRBV3-1 (or the pseudogene TRBV3-2) and TRBJ1-2; a weak D match, TRBD1 (5 bases). Trimming removed 1 base at V and 0 bases at J, with 9 bases between. CDR1 is LGHDT, CDR2 YNNKEL, per germline (reference sequence). The CDR3 sequence is 15 residues long. CDR3 region: CASSQVPGTNYGYTF. The CDR3 DNA reads as TGTGCCAGCAGCCAAGTTCCAGGGACTAACTATGGCTACACCTTC.

This chain links TRBV7-3 with TRBJ2-5; 8 bases align to TRBD1. V lost 5 bases, J lost 5 bases, and 13 bases stayed unmatched. This CDR3 is 16 amino acids long. Germline CDR1 reads SGHTA; CDR2 reads FQGTGA. The CDR3 bases are TGTGCCAGCAGCCCTTCGGCGGCAGGGGGCAGGGAGACCCAGTACTTC. It encodes CASSPSAAGGRETQYF.

V is TRBV6-1 and J is TRBJ1-1, with D hard to call. V gave up 1 base and J gave up 6 bases, with 12 bases separating them. The CDR3 is 14 residues long. Germline values: CDR1 MNHNS, CDR2 SASEGT. CDR3 in DNA: TGTGCCAGCAGTGAAGGAAGGAGGCAAGCTGAAGCTTTCTTT. Amino acid sequence: CASSEGRRQAEAFF.

There are a few counts of this clone. This rearrangement joins TRBV5-4 to TRBJ2-1; D perhaps matches TRBD2 (5 bases). Trimming removed 0 bases from V and 3 bases from J, with 10 bases in between. The germline V gene has CDR1 SGHNT and CDR2 YYREEE (reference sequence). The length of the CDR3 is 15 residues. In DNA form, the CDR3 reads TGTGCCAGCAGCTTGGGGGCGGGTTTCTACAATGAGCAGTTCTTC. As protein: CASSLGAGFYNEQFF.

The V and J genes are TRBV4-2 and TRBJ1-1; D may be TRBD1 (5 bases). Germline CDR1 LGHNA, CDR2 YNFKEQ. The germline V and J ends were trimmed by 6 bases and 4 bases, with 12 bases remaining between them. This CDR3 has 13 residues. The CDR3 DNA is TGTGCCAGCAGGCAGGGAGAAGGCACTGAAGCTTTCTTT. It specifies CASRQGEGTEAFF.

The gene calls are TRBV9 and TRBJ2-1; D may be TRBD2 (6 bases). The V and J ends lost 4 bases and 0 bases respectively, with 14 bases between them. Germline V gene lookup returns CDR1 SGDLS and CDR2 YYNGEE. The CDR3 contains 16 residues. This chain's CDR3 is CASSPRRGYSYNEQFF. Written as DNA, the CDR3 is TGTGCCAGCAGCCCCCGGAGGGGCTACTCCTACAATGAGCAGTTCTTC.

Points on this clone: The sample carries other DNA sequences with the same CDR3. The chain uses TRBV6-2 or TRBV6-3 and TRBJ2-7, with D unclear. From germline, CDR1 is MNHEY and CDR2 SVGEGT. The CDR3 spans 15 residues. V was trimmed by 5 bases and J by 2 bases, leaving 16 bases between them. In nucleotides, the CDR3 is TGTGCCAGCAGTCCCTCAACCGGATCTACCTACGAGCAGTACTTC. Translating it yields CASSPSTGSTYEQYF.

This clone was observed a single time. V is TRBV6-5 and J is TRBJ2-2, with 7 bases lining up with TRBD1. V lost 6 bases to trimming and J lost 5 bases; unmatched junction nucleotides: 9. Germline V lookup: CDR1 MNHEY, CDR2 SVGAGI. This CDR3 contains 15 residues. The CDR3 loop is CASSRGNLGTGELFF. The CDR3 DNA follows: TGTGCCAGCAGCAGGGGGAATTTGGGGACCGGGGAGCTGTTTTTT.

The rearrangement uses TRBV10-3 and TRBJ1-1; D is unclear. V was pared by 0 bases and J by 0 bases, with 2 bases between. Germline V gene sequence: CDR1 ENHRY, CDR2 SYGVKD. The CDR3 is 13 residues long. The CDR3 reads CAISESMNTEAFF. The CDR3 DNA is TGTGCCATCAGTGAGTCCATGAACACTGAAGCTTTCTTT.

The chain employs TRBV14 and TRBJ2-3; D is ambiguous. From germline, CDR1 is SGHDN and CDR2 FVKESK. V was shortened by 4 bases and J by 0 bases, with 14 bases between the two germline ends. The CDR3 covers 16 residues. CDR3 in DNA: TGTGCCAGCAGCCCGTTAGTCCTTGCTAGCACAGATACGCAGTATTTT. This codes for CASSPLVLASTDTQYF.

This chain connects TRBV5-5 to TRBJ2-5, with 7 nucleotides matching TRBD1. The CDR3 length is 15 residues. With 4 bases clipped from V and 5 bases from J, the junction kept 11 bases outside the gene matches. The V gene's germline CDR1 is SGHKS and CDR2 YYEKEE (reference sequence). The CDR3 DNA sequence: TGTGCCAGCAGCACCGGGACAGCCCCCACGGAGACCCAGTACTTC. Translated: CASSTGTAPTETQYF.

The CDR3 region is CASSPPGGGETQYF. The CDR3, as DNA: TGTGCCAGCAGTCCCCCGGGGGGCGGAGAGACCCAGTACTTC. The rearrangement links TRBV27 to TRBJ2-5; D perhaps matches TRBD2 (7 bases). Trimming removed 5 bases from V and 4 bases from J, with 14 bases in between. CDR1 MNHEY and CDR2 SMNVEV come from the germline V gene (reference sequence). This CDR3 region has 14 residues.

The V gene is TRBV7-3, the J gene TRBJ2-1; D not resolved. The CDR3 runs 14 residues. Trimming pared 5 bases from V and 0 bases from J, leaving 8 bases between. CDR1 SGHTA and CDR2 FQGTGA come from the germline V gene. The CDR3 protein is CASSRTYSYNEQFF. The CDR3, as DNA: TGTGCCAGCAGCCGTACATACTCCTACAATGAGCAGTTCTTC.

The chain uses TRBV7-6 and TRBJ2-1; 9 bases line up with TRBD2. The CDR3 is made up of 15 amino acids. Losses at the gene ends were 1 base for V and 9 bases for J; bases not matched to a gene: 7. Germline CDR1 and CDR2: SGHVS and FNYEAQ. CDR3 protein: CASSLVAGGPGEQFF. The CDR3, as DNA: TGTGCCAGCAGCTTAGTCGCGGGAGGGCCCGGTGAGCAGTTCTTC.